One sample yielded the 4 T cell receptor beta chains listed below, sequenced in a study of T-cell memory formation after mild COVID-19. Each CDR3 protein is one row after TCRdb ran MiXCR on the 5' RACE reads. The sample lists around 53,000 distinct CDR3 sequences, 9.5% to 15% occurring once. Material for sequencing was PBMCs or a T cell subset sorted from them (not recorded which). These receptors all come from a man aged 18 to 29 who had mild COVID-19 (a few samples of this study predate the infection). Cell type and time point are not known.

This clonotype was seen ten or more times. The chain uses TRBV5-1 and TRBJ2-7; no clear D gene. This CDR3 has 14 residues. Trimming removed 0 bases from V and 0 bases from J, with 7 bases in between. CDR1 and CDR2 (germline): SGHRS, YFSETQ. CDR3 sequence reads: CASSLGRSSYEQYF. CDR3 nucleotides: TGCGCCAGCAGCTTGGGACGGAGCTCCTACGAGCAGTACTTC.

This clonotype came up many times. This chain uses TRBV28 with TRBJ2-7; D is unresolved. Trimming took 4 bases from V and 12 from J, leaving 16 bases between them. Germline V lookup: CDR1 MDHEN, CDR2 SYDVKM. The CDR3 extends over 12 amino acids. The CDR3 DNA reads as TGTGCCAGCAGTTGTCGGGCCCGGAGTGGGTACGTC. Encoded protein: CASSCRARSGYV.

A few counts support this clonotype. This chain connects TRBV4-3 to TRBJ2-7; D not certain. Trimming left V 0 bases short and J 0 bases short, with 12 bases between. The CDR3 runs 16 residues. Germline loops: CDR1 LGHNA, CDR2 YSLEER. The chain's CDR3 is CASSQDTGPFSYEQYF. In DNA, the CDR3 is TGCGCCAGCAGCCAAGATACCGGTCCTTTCTCCTACGAGCAGTACTTC.

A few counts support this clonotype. In nucleotides, the CDR3 is TGTGCCACCAAGAGTGCCCGGAACACTGAAGCTTTCTTT. Its protein is CATKSARNTEAFF. This chain uses TRBV24-1 with TRBJ1-1; D is unclear. Trimming pared 8 bases from V and 1 base from J, leaving 10 bases between. CDR3 size: 13 residues. Germline CDR1 is KGHDR and CDR2 is SFDVKD.